The TCR beta chain under discussion was sequenced for a study of beta chain features in type 1 diabetes (dated by TCRdb to the late 2010s). About the study as a whole: Patients and healthy donors did not differ in mean age, gender distribution, total cell number or subset yield. In the study, recently diagnosed type 1 diabetes patients and matched healthy donors were compared on the TCRB repertoires of their sorted circulating CD4+ T cell subsets. A total of 85 million to 110 million sorted cells were examined across all samples, and RNA yield correlated strongly with the number of cells per subset. Regulatory and stem cell-like memory subsets were isolated from only 8 patients and about eight healthy donors, whereas naive and central memory subsets came from all 28 donors. Summary of the overall study and its limitations: PCR might favor shorter templates, but patient and control samples were amplified and corrected together, so any skew would affect both groups equally. Only small numbers of individuals were included in the HLA sub-analyses, which left unresolved whether HLA type had any influence on TCRB rearrangement. In all four CD4+ subsets, TCRB CDR3 length was moderately but significantly shorter in type 1 diabetes patients. At VDJ recombination sites, patients with type 1 diabetes made fewer insertions and deleted more nucleotides, a pattern implying thymic rearrangement abnormalities. Because cDNA was sequenced instead of genomic DNA, highly expressing activated cells could be over-represented, though the groups showed no difference in activation or CD3 levels. Naive, central memory and regulatory TCRB repertoires appeared to be more similar among patients than among healthy donors.

Each donor gave one peripheral blood draw, averaging approximately 120 mL, which was collected into heparinised tubes. A BD FACSAria II was used to sort naive, central memory, regulatory and stem cell-like memory CD4+ T cells with a panel that included CD45RO, CCR7, CD25, CD127, CD95 and CD27. All sorted populations exceeded 95% purity. Right away, PBMCs were isolated by Lymphoprep density gradient centrifugation and were stained directly, with no culture step. So that batch effects would be minimized, each experiment stained and sorted samples in pairs, pairing one healthy donor with one patient. The entire isolated RNA was reverse transcribed using the High Capacity cDNA Reverse Transcription Kit, and thus expressed TCRB transcripts were sequenced. Deep immunoSEQ sequencing was applied to naive, central memory and regulatory T cell samples, giving an average of approximately 4 million total reads per sample. Sorted cells were lysed in RLT buffer and RNA was extracted with DNase-treated RNeasy Micro or Mini kits, depending on cell number. Each cell subset was processed separately to prevent cross-contamination, with patient and healthy donor samples processed together. TCRB sequences were amplified from cDNA with the immunoSEQ multiplex PCR, producing 87-bp fragments spanning the CDR3 region. Amplicons were sequenced on the Illumina HiSeq platform. On the study's bioinformatics: PCR bias was corrected computationally using synthetic template baselines, and reads within Hamming distance 2 were collapsed, with unmergeable singletons discarded. By aligning reads against IMGT, V, D and J genes, CDR3 length, and insertions or deletions at six rearrangement sites were assigned. Within each subset, clonotype counts were normalized to sorted cell number, and only after that were true diversity and Gini coefficients computed with the tcR R package. Repertoire sharing was quantified using the overlap coefficient calculated on TCRB nucleotide sequences. Out-of-frame TCRB sequences from naive cells were analyzed to stand in for the pre-selection repertoire. Here the immuneACCESS table is served through TCRdb, limited to in-frame sequences with V and J called. Missing clones are a known gap in these copies; in checked studies unresolved V genes cover under half, and the rest lacks a known reason. V and J calls and clone size are copied from that table; D and trimming were computed from the DNA. Present in this sample are about 660,000 clones, about 14% of which were seen just once. Around 0.04% of the sample belongs to the ten largest clones.

According to the germline V gene, CDR1 reads KGHSH and CDR2 reads LQKENI. From the cysteine up to the phenylalanine, the CDR3 has a length of 15 residues. Of all the DNA, just the CDR3 is kept, 45 bases in frame from base 1. Germline trimming: 5 bases from V, 0 bases from J; junction bases outside gene matches: 4. Points on this clone: Its recognized antigen is unknown. No base quality information exists; no much larger clone differs at one position.

The TCR was taken from a man aged 18 to 30 with type 1 diabetes. The chain is made from TRBV18 and TRBJ2-3, and 8 junctional nucleotides match TRBD1. What was sequenced was naive CD4+ T cells from blood. What the cell subset or site label conveys for this sample: true naive CD4+ T cells. In nucleotide form, the sequence is TGTGCCAGCTCAGAGTGGACAGGGAGCACAGATACGCAGTATTTT. The encoded protein is CASSEWTGSTDTQYF.